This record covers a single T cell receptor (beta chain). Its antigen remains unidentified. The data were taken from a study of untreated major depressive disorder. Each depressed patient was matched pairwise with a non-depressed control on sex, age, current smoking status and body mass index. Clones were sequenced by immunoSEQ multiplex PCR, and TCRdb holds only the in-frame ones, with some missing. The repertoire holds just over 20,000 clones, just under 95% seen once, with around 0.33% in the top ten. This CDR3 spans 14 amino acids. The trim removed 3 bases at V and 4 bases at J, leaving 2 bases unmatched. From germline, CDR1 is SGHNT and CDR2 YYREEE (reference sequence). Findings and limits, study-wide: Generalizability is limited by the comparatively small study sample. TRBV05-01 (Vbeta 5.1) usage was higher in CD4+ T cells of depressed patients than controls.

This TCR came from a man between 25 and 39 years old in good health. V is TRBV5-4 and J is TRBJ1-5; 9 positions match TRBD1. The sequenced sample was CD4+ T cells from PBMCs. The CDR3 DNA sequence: TGTGCCAGCAGCTCGGGACAGGGTAATCAGCCCCAGCATTTT. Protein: CASSSGQGNQPQHF.